The 26 T cell receptor beta chains below come from one sample, sequenced in a study of sequential checkpoint blockade in melanoma. The repertoire was sequenced with immunoSEQ multiplex PCR; TCRdb's copy has only in-frame clones and lacks some. The data contain about 3,400 clones, about 21% of them seen just once; the ten biggest clones take up 6.5% to 8%. Treatment defined: randomized to nivolumab then ipilimumab (arm A) or the reverse (arm B). The input for sequencing was tumor tissue (inferred from file names), taken from a patient given nivolumab and ipilimumab in sequence. These TCRs come from a human donor with melanoma.

The chain employs TRBV19 and TRBJ1-6; 8 bases map to TRBD1. Germline V gene data show CDR1 as LNHDA and CDR2 as SQIVND (reference sequence). The J segment lost 6 bases and the V segment lost 3 bases, leaving 4 bases of the junction unmatched. This CDR3 contains 15 residues. In nucleotides, the CDR3 is TGTGCCAGTAGTATTGGGACAGGCAGTAATTCACCCCTCCACTTT. Its protein is CASSIGTGSNSPLHF. The full variable domain, its missing parts supplied by reference TRBV19 and TRBJ1-6, is DGGITQSPKYLFRKEGQNVTLSCEQNLNHDAMYWYRQDPGQGLRLIYYSQIVNDFQKGDIAEGYSVSREKKESFPLTVTSAQKNPTAFYLCASSIGTGSNSPLHFGNGTRLTVT.

This sequence joins TRBV29-1 and TRBJ2-5, with a weak D call TRBD2 (5 bases). This CDR3 has 12 amino acids. V lost 4 bases and J 5 bases, leaving 11 bases between the germline ends. CDR1 SQVTM and CDR2 ANQGSEA come from the germline V gene. The CDR3 bases are TGCAGCGTTGTATTTTGGGAGGAGACCCAGTACTTC. The encoded protein is CSVVFWEETQYF.

Judged by abundance, this clone is large. The chain combines TRBV6-8 with TRBJ2-7, with D perhaps matching TRBD2 (6 bases). Trimming left V 5 bases short and J 4 bases short, with 21 bases between. The CDR3 has 16 amino acids. Germline V gene lookup returns CDR1 MNHGY and CDR2 SAAAGT. The CDR3 sequence: CASSAEIGGEDYEQYF. CDR3 nucleotide sequence: TGTGCCAGCAGTGCCGAGATCGGGGGTGAAGATTACGAGCAGTACTTC.

J is TRBJ2-2 and V is TRBV19, with a tentative D call TRBD2 (6 bases). V lost 7 bases and J 5 bases, leaving 26 bases between the germline ends. The CDR3 has 18 amino acids. Germline V gene sequence: CDR1 LNHDA, CDR2 SQIVND (reference sequence). For the CDR3, the DNA is TGTGCCAGTACTCGGGCGTACGGGGGAGCCGCGAGAACCGGGGAGCTGTTTTTT. Translating it yields CASTRAYGGAARTGELFF.

The gene calls are TRBV5-1 and TRBJ2-7, with D possibly TRBD2 on 5 matching bases. This CDR3 has 14 residues. V was shortened by 4 bases and J by 0 bases, with 11 bases between the two germline ends. Per the germline V gene, CDR1 is SGHRS and CDR2 is YFSETQ. The CDR3 protein is CASSLRLSSYEQYF. In DNA form, the CDR3 reads TGCGCCAGCAGCCTACGACTAAGCTCCTACGAGCAGTACTTC.

This clone occurred many times. This chain connects TRBV11-3 to TRBJ2-7; TRBD1 might be the D (7 bases). The ends were cut back, 4 bases at V and 0 bases at J, with 13 bases in the middle. CDR1 is SGHNT and CDR2 is YENEEA in the germline V gene. The CDR3 is 15 residues long. This chain's CDR3 is CASSSGGGSSYEQYF. CDR3 nucleotide sequence: TGTGCCAGCAGCTCAGGAGGGGGCAGCTCCTACGAGCAGTACTTC.

This clone has more than one count but fewer than ten. The chain carries TRBV28 and TRBJ1-2; 7 nucleotides match TRBD1. V lost 6 bases to trimming and J lost 4 bases; unmatched junction nucleotides: 8. This CDR3 contains 14 residues. Germline CDR1 MDHEN, CDR2 SYDVKM. The CDR3 DNA sequence: TGTGCCAGCAGGCTCCCGGGACAGAGCTATGGCTACACCTTC. Translation gives CASRLPGQSYGYTF.

This clone ranks as medium-sized. The chain combines TRBV11-3 with TRBJ2-3; 7 nucleotides agree with TRBD2. Trimming cost V 0 bases and J 5 bases; bases outside gene matches: 5. Germline loops: CDR1 SGHNT, CDR2 YENEEA. The length of the CDR3 is 15 residues. The CDR3: CASSLDMGEGDTQYF. Written as DNA, the CDR3 is TGTGCCAGCAGCTTAGATATGGGGGAGGGAGATACGCAGTATTTT.

This rearrangement joins TRBV4-1 to TRBJ1-4; a weak D match, TRBD1 (5 bases). The germline V gene has CDR1 MGHRA and CDR2 YSYEKL. Trimming removed 2 bases from V and 4 bases from J, with 8 bases in between. This CDR3 is built from 14 residues. DNA for the CDR3: TGCGCCAGCAGCCAACAGGGTTATAATGAAAAACTGTTTTTT. Protein sequence: CASSQQGYNEKLFF.

By proportion, this clone is medium-sized. J is TRBJ2-7 and V is TRBV11-3; D is possibly TRBD1 or TRBD2 (5 bases each). The germline V gene encodes CDR1 SGHNT and CDR2 YENEEA. CDR3 length: 16 amino acids. Between the trimmed V and J ends, which lost 5 bases and 0 bases, there was a span of 17 bases. The chain's CDR3 is CASSLHGTKSSYEQYF. Written as DNA, the CDR3 is TGTGCCAGCAGCCTGCACGGGACGAAGAGCTCCTACGAGCAGTACTTC. The full variable domain, completed using reference TRBV11-3 and TRBJ2-7, is EAGVVQSPRYKIIEKKQPVAFWCNPISGHNTLYWYLQNLGQGPELLIRYENEEAVDDSQLPKDRFSAERLKGVDSTLKIQPAELGDSAVYLCASSLHGTKSSYEQYFGPGTRLTVT.

The chain employs TRBV6-8 and TRBJ1-5; 9 positions agree with TRBD1. V lost 5 bases to trimming and J lost 4 bases; unmatched junction nucleotides: 3. The CDR3 extends over 14 amino acids. Germline V CDR1 and CDR2: MNHGY, SAAAGT. CDR3 sequence reads: CASSQQGANQPQHF. Here the CDR3 DNA reads TGTGCCAGCAGTCAACAGGGGGCGAATCAGCCCCAGCATTTT.

The chain links TRBV19 to TRBJ2-7; TRBD2 aligns across 7 bases. The length of the CDR3 is 12 residues. The germline V gene has CDR1 LNHDA and CDR2 SQIVND (reference sequence). V lost 10 bases and J lost 0; bases outside the gene matches: 3. The CDR3 coding sequence is TGTGCCACCCGGGACTACTCCTACGAGCAGTACTTC. This translates into CATRDYSYEQYF.

The V gene is TRBV5-1, the J gene TRBJ2-5, with TRBD1 matching 7 bases. The length of the CDR3 is 16 residues. Germline CDR1 SGHRS, CDR2 YFSETQ. With 5 bases clipped from V and 1 base from J, the junction kept 11 bases outside the gene matches. CDR3 loop: CASSPGTEILQETQYF. The CDR3 nucleotides read TGCGCCAGCAGTCCCGGGACAGAAATTCTCCAAGAGACCCAGTACTTC. Full variable domain (rest looked up from reference TRBV5-1 and TRBJ2-5): KAGVTQTPRYLIKTRGQQVTLSCSPISGHRSVSWYQQTPGQGLQFLFEYFSETQRNKGNFPGRFSGRQFSNSRSEMNVSTLELGDSALYLCASSPGTEILQETQYFGPGTRLLVL.

The V call is TRBV19, the J call TRBJ2-1; 7 bases fit TRBD2. Germline V CDR1 and CDR2: LNHDA, SQIVND (reference sequence). The CDR3 is 13 residues long. V shed 0 bases, J shed 7 bases, and the junction held 0 bases outside the gene matches. CDR3 protein: CASSIEGGNEQFF. CDR3 DNA: TGTGCCAGTAGTATAGAGGGGGGGAATGAGCAGTTCTTC.

The V gene is TRBV15, the J gene TRBJ1-6; D is unclear. V gave up 0 bases and J gave up 5 bases, with 8 bases separating them. Germline CDR1 reads LNHNV; CDR2 reads YYDKDF (reference sequence). The CDR3 length is 15 residues. Here the CDR3 DNA reads TGTGCCACCAGCAGAGATTTGGTCAATAATTCACCCCTCCACTTT. Its translation is CATSRDLVNNSPLHF.

This clone was seen only a few times. This rearrangement joins TRBV11-3 to TRBJ2-3; TRBD2 aligns across 11 bases. The CDR3 covers 16 residues. The junction had 7 bases not matched to a gene; V was cut back by 2 bases and J by 6 bases. CDR1 is SGHNT and CDR2 is YENEEA in the germline V gene. As DNA, the CDR3 is TGTGCCAGCAGCTTATACTCTAGCGGGGGGAGGGATACGCAGTATTTT. It translates to CASSLYSSGGRDTQYF.

This clone is medium-sized (0.01 to 0.1%) in the sample. The J gene is TRBJ1-1, the V gene TRBV23-1; D is unclear. TRBV23-1 is classed as an ORF, of uncertain function. With 6 bases removed from V and 5 bases from J, the gap between germline ends came to 13 bases. The CDR3 sequence is 13 residues long. CDR3 in DNA: TGCGCCAGCAGCCAAGATACGGGGACTGAAGCTTTCTTT. Its translation is CASSQDTGTEAFF.

The sample holds many counts of this clone. The CDR3 reads CASSPGNVGVEQYF. The CDR3 nucleotides are TGTGCCAGCAGCCCTGGGAATGTGGGGGTCGAGCAGTACTTC. V gene TRBV11-3 combines with J gene TRBJ2-7, with D possibly being TRBD1 or TRBD2 (5 bases each). The CDR3 contains 14 residues. The V end lost 5 bases, the J end lost 6 bases, and 17 bases lay between the germline ends. Per the germline V gene, CDR1 is SGHNT and CDR2 is YENEEA.

The chain employs TRBV5-1 and TRBJ2-1, with 9 bases lining up with TRBD2. The CDR3 sequence is 16 residues long. Germline lookup yields CDR1 SGHRS and CDR2 YFSETQ. The ends lost 0 bases at V and 9 bases at J; junction bases unmatched: 10. The chain's CDR3 is CASSLANGGGAREQFF. The CDR3 bases are TGCGCCAGCAGCTTGGCCAATGGCGGGGGGGCGCGTGAGCAGTTCTTC.

The table lists this clone with a few counts. The J gene is TRBJ2-2, the V gene TRBV30, with D possibly being TRBD2 (5 bases). The germline gives CDR1 GTSNPN, CDR2 SVGIG (reference sequence). This CDR3 spans 13 amino acids. The germline V and J ends were trimmed by 8 bases and 6 bases, with 16 bases remaining between them. CDR3 in amino acids: CAKPREGPGELFF. The CDR3, as DNA: TGTGCCAAACCTAGAGAGGGTCCCGGGGAGCTGTTTTTT.

This clone is judged medium-sized (0.01 to 0.1%). The CDR3 loop reads CASSFSSSGNTIYF. The CDR3, as DNA: TGTGCCAGCAGCTTTAGCAGCTCTGGAAACACCATATATTTT. This sequence joins TRBV11-3 and TRBJ1-3; D unresolved. This CDR3 region has 14 residues. With 3 bases removed from V and 0 bases from J, the gap between germline ends came to 6 bases. Germline CDR1 is SGHNT and CDR2 is YENEEA.

This chain uses TRBV11-3 with TRBJ1-5, with 7 nucleotides matching TRBD1. The CDR3 sequence is 15 residues long. The germline V gene encodes CDR1 SGHNT and CDR2 YENEEA. V shed 4 bases and J 4 bases; nucleotides not matched to a gene: 7. In DNA form, the CDR3 reads TGTGCCAGCAGCTGGACCGGGACAGAAAATCAGCCCCAGCATTTT. This encodes CASSWTGTENQPQHF.

The J gene is TRBJ1-1, the V gene TRBV6-8; no clear D. The CDR3 is made up of 15 amino acids. Germline lookup yields CDR1 MNHGY and CDR2 SAAAGT. V lost 6 bases and J 3 bases, leaving 17 bases between the germline ends. Here the CDR3 reads CASRPPGARDTEAFF. In DNA, the CDR3 is TGTGCCAGCAGGCCCCCGGGTGCAAGGGACACTGAAGCTTTCTTT.

The chain joins TRBV30 to TRBJ1-1, with 9 nucleotides matching TRBD1. Germline trimming cut 1 base from V and 4 bases from J; bases unmatched to any gene: 1. The length of the CDR3 is 13 residues. Germline lookup yields CDR1 GTSNPN and CDR2 SVGIG (reference sequence). CDR3 amino acids: CAWSEDRGTEAFF. The CDR3 bases are TGTGCCTGGAGTGAGGACAGGGGCACTGAAGCTTTCTTT.

This clone turned up a few times. For the CDR3, the DNA is TGTGCCAGCAGCATCCTTAGGGGCGTAGATACGCAGTATTTT. This translates into CASSILRGVDTQYF. The rearrangement uses TRBV11-3 and TRBJ2-3, with a weak D call TRBD1 (5 bases). Germline loops: CDR1 SGHNT, CDR2 YENEEA. This CDR3 is 14 amino acids long. V shed 5 bases and J shed 5 bases, with 14 bases lying between them.

In this sample, this clone turned up a few times. The chain employs TRBV30 and TRBJ1-1; D unclear. Per germline, CDR1 GTSNPN and CDR2 SVGIG (reference sequence). V lost 5 bases and J lost 7, with 14 bases in between. This CDR3 comprises 12 residues. CDR3 sequence reads: CAWAGGRGEAFF. In nucleotides, the CDR3 is TGTGCCTGGGCCGGAGGCCGCGGTGAAGCTTTCTTT.